The clone carrying this T cell receptor (beta chain) is a singleton in its sample. Its antigen is as yet unknown. V dropped 0 bases and J dropped 4; count of bases not matched to a gene: 4. This CDR3 region has 15 residues. Germline lookup yields CDR1 SGHKS and CDR2 YYEKEE (reference sequence). These data come from a study of cytomegalovirus exposure and HLA in healthy donors. Primers for the PCR totalled 60 Vbeta and 13 Jbeta. Profiling relied on immunoSEQ multiplex PCR, and the TCRdb table lists in-frame clones only, not all of them. This sample has 200,000 or so clones; roughly 80% occur once, and the top ten carry 6% to 8%. Study observations and caveats: The authors judged a highly shared variant cluster likely a sequencing artifact.

The TCR sequence derives from a woman between 50 and 59 years old in good health and CMV-seropositive. The chain carries TRBV5-5 and TRBJ2-3; TRBD2 aligns across 8 bases. The material sequenced was PBMCs. The CDR3 region is CASSLEGLGADTQYF. CDR3 coding DNA: TGTGCCAGCAGCTTGGAGGGACTAGGAGCAGATACGCAGTATTTT.